This T cell receptor beta chain was profiled in a study of blood T cell repertoires in COVID-19. At the level of the study: Researchers got acute and convalescent COVID-19 samples from the United States, Italy and Spain. PBMCs, B-cell-depleted T cells, or T cells provided the cDNA or gDNA that made up the material.

In the original workflow: Scientists estimated how many nucleated cells there were by amplifying reference gene primers. Sequenced by immunoSEQ multiplex PCR; TCRdb stores in-frame clones only, minus some. V and J calls and clone size follow that table, whereas D and trimming were derived from the DNA. The table shows roughly 120,000 clones, with 75% to 80% occurring only once. Specimen: peripheral blood. This TCR was sampled from a woman older than 75 with active or convalescent COVID-19.

This CDR3 is CASSPRGGTGNTIYF. DNA of the CDR3: TGTGCCAGCAGCCCCCGGGGGGGGACTGGAAACACCATATATTTT. The V call is TRBV9, the J call TRBJ1-3, with a possible D match to TRBD1 (5 bases). CDR3 length: 15 residues. Per germline, CDR1 SGDLS and CDR2 YYNGEE. With 4 bases removed from V and 2 bases from J, the gap between germline ends came to 13 bases. The variable domain in full, completed from reference TRBV9 and TRBJ1-3, reads DSGVTQTPKHLITATGQRVTLRCSPRSGDLSVYWYQQSLDQGLQFLIQYYNGEERAKGNILERFSAQQFPDLHSELNLSSLELGDSALYFCASSPRGGTGNTIYFGEGSWLTVV.